Each of the 30 T cell receptor beta chains below was sequenced from the same sample in a study of PD-1 blockade in mismatch repair-deficient tumors. Time point in this sample: roughly ten-day in vitro stimulation with candidate neoantigen peptide 5. The antigens these receptors bind are not known. The table came from immunoSEQ multiplex PCR; TCRdb's copy has only in-frame clones and leaves some out. Here the sample spans roughly 15,000 clones, approximately 80% being singletons. This material consisted of cells cultured in vitro, taken from a patient treated with pembrolizumab. These receptors were obtained from an adult with mismatch repair-deficient cancer.

This clone was picked up one time. The chain joins TRBV7-2 to TRBJ2-7; TRBD1 or TRBD2 may be the D gene (6 bases each). This CDR3 is 14 amino acids long. The V gene's germline CDR1 is SGHTA and CDR2 FQGNSA. V was shortened by 6 bases and J by 4 bases, with 16 bases between the two germline ends. As DNA, the CDR3 is TGTGCCAGCAGTTTCACGGGGGCTGGGTACGAGCAGTACTTC. Translating gives CASSFTGAGYEQYF.

The rearrangement uses TRBV7-9 and TRBJ2-2; 9 bases match TRBD2. The V segment lost 1 base and the J segment 4 bases; nucleotides outside the gene matches: 7. The CDR3 spans 17 residues. Looked up from germline, CDR1 is SEHNR and CDR2 is FQNEAQ (reference sequence). The CDR3 region has the DNA TGTGCCAGCAGCTTAGTTCCGGGACTAGCCTTCACCGGGGAGCTGTTTTTT. It is translated as CASSLVPGLAFTGELFF.

This clone occurred a few times. The CDR3 nucleotides are TGTGCCAGTAGTCCTCGGGCGGTAGACCCTAAAAAGTACTTC. The encoded protein is CASSPRAVDPKKYF. The chain links TRBV19 to TRBJ2-7; no definite D call. This CDR3 comprises 14 residues. The ends were cut back, 5 bases at V and 11 bases at J, with 22 bases in the middle. CDR1 and CDR2 (germline): LNHDA, SQIVND (reference sequence). The full variable domain, its missing parts supplied by reference TRBV19 and TRBJ2-7, is DGGITQSPKYLFRKEGQNVTLSCEQNLNHDAMYWYRQDPGQGLRLIYYSQIVNDFQKGDIAEGYSVSREKKESFPLTVTSAQKNPTAFYLCASSPRAVDPKKYFGPGTRLTVT.

The rearrangement uses TRBV9 and TRBJ2-1, with 7 bases aligning to TRBD2. Germline assignment: CDR1 SGDLS and CDR2 YYNGEE. The J segment lost 2 bases and the V segment lost 1 base, leaving 12 bases of the junction unmatched. The CDR3 consists of 18 residues. This CDR3 reads CASSVPSLRDYPYNEQFF. DNA of the CDR3: TGTGCCAGCAGCGTACCAAGCCTCCGGGACTACCCCTACAATGAGCAGTTCTTC.

The chain combines TRBV23-1 with TRBJ2-7; the match to TRBD1 covers 11 bases. TRBV23-1 is recorded as an ORF, its role being uncertain. With 6 bases clipped from V and 7 bases from J, the junction kept 11 bases outside the gene matches. This CDR3 has 15 amino acids. The CDR3 nucleotides are TGCGCCAGCAGACGCTGGACAGGGGGCTCTCGGGAGCAGTACTTC. Translating it yields CASRRWTGGSREQYF.

CDR3 nucleotides: TGTGCCAGCAGTTTAGCAGGGGACGCTCACTATGGCTACACCTTC. This codes for CASSLAGDAHYGYTF. This chain joins TRBV28 and TRBJ1-2; D might be TRBD1 (6 bases). Germline V CDR1 and CDR2: MDHEN, SYDVKM. The CDR3 covers 15 residues. V was cut by 2 bases and J by 3 bases, with 13 bases left in between.

The chain combines TRBV14 with TRBJ1-2, with D possibly being TRBD1 (5 bases). V gave up 4 bases and J gave up 4 bases, with 10 bases separating them. CDR3 length: 13 amino acids. Germline CDR1 SGHDN, CDR2 FVKESK. The CDR3 coding sequence is TGTGCCAGCAGCCCGGGGGGAGGCTATGGCTACACCTTC. The encoded protein is CASSPGGGYGYTF.

The rearrangement links TRBV5-1 to TRBJ2-3; 8 bases fit TRBD2. V was clipped by 0 bases and J by 0 bases; unmatched bases: 3. The CDR3 runs 16 residues. CDR1 is SGHRS and CDR2 is YFSETQ in the germline V gene. The CDR3 protein is CASSLEPSGSTDTQYF. The CDR3, as DNA: TGCGCCAGCAGCTTGGAACCTAGCGGGAGCACAGATACGCAGTATTTT. Drawing the rest from reference TRBV5-1 and TRBJ2-3, the complete variable domain is KAGVTQTPRYLIKTRGQQVTLSCSPISGHRSVSWYQQTPGQGLQFLFEYFSETQRNKGNFPGRFSGRQFSNSRSEMNVSTLELGDSALYLCASSLEPSGSTDTQYFGPGTRLTVL.

J is TRBJ2-7 and V is TRBV7-3; TRBD1 matches 7 bases. V lost 3 bases to trimming and J lost 7 bases; unmatched junction nucleotides: 21. Germline V CDR1 and CDR2: SGHTA, FQGTGA. CDR3 length: 18 amino acids. The CDR3 DNA sequence: TGTGCCAGCAGCTTCGAAGACACAGGGGCATTCGCCTTTAAAGAGCAGTACTTC. It specifies CASSFEDTGAFAFKEQYF.

This clone was counted once. The chain combines TRBV2 with TRBJ2-7, with D possibly being TRBD1 (6 bases). The germline V gene encodes CDR1 SNHLY and CDR2 FYNNEI. The CDR3 length is 14 residues. With 2 bases removed from V and 0 bases from J, the gap between germline ends came to 8 bases. CDR3 protein: CASSENRDSYEQYF. The CDR3 bases are TGTGCCAGCAGTGAAAACAGGGACTCCTACGAGCAGTACTTC.

CDR3 bases: TGTGCCAGCAGTTTAGGCGGGACAGGGGTTCGCGAGCAGTACTTC. Its translation: CASSLGGTGVREQYF. The chain couples TRBV28 to TRBJ2-7; TRBD1 agrees at 10 bases. This CDR3 comprises 15 residues. Trimming removed 2 bases from V and 6 bases from J; junction bases left unmatched: 7. Germline lookup yields CDR1 MDHEN and CDR2 SYDVKM.

V is TRBV7-2 and J is TRBJ2-1, with D unclear. Germline assignment: CDR1 SGHTA and CDR2 FQGNSA. This CDR3 is 15 amino acids long. Trimming removed 1 base from V and 0 bases from J, with 7 bases in between. Here the CDR3 reads CASSLDHSSYNEQFF. The CDR3 DNA reads TGTGCCAGCAGCTTAGACCATAGCTCCTACAATGAGCAGTTCTTC.

The genes are TRBV5-1 and TRBJ2-3, with D uncertain. The CDR3 spans 14 residues. Per the germline V gene, CDR1 is SGHRS and CDR2 is YFSETQ. The V end lost 6 bases, the J end lost 2 bases, and 13 bases lay between the germline ends. The CDR3, as DNA: TGCGCCAGCACATGGAGCTCTTTCACAGATACGCAGTATTTT. Protein sequence: CASTWSSFTDTQYF.

The chain employs TRBV7-6 and TRBJ2-7; no clear D. CDR1 and CDR2 (germline): SGHVS, FNYEAQ. This CDR3 is built from 14 residues. The V end lost 5 bases, the J end lost 0 bases, and 11 bases lay between the germline ends. The CDR3 nucleotides are TGTGCCAGCAGCAGAGACGCGAGCTCCTACGAGCAGTACTTC. It yields the protein CASSRDASSYEQYF.

This clone was counted between two and nine times. This chain's CDR3 is CASSDALYNEQFF. The CDR3 DNA sequence: TGCGCCAGCAGTGATGCCCTATACAATGAGCAGTTCTTC. V is TRBV10-2 and J is TRBJ2-1; D is unresolved. Germline CDR1 and CDR2: WSHSY and SAAADI. This CDR3 has 13 amino acids. V lost 3 bases to trimming and J lost 4 bases, with 7 bases between them.

This clone was observed a few times. V gene TRBV27 combines with J gene TRBJ2-5, with 7 nucleotides matching TRBD2. Trimming took 2 bases from V and 4 from J; bases not matched to a gene: 4. The germline V gene has CDR1 MNHEY and CDR2 SMNVEV (reference sequence). The CDR3 is 14 residues long. CDR3 DNA sequence: TGTGCCAGCAGTTTAAGACTAGCTGGAGAGACCCAGTACTTC. Translating it yields CASSLRLAGETQYF.

This chain uses TRBV5-1 with TRBJ2-3; maybe TRBD2 (5 bases). The germline CDR1 and CDR2 sequences are SGHRS and YFSETQ. This CDR3 comprises 15 residues. The V end lost 4 bases, the J end lost 0 bases, and 12 bases lay between the germline ends. The CDR3 sequence is CASSPSAESTDTQYF. CDR3 in DNA: TGCGCCAGCAGCCCCTCAGCGGAGAGCACAGATACGCAGTATTTT.

V gene TRBV5-1 combines with J gene TRBJ2-1; D is unresolved. This CDR3 spans 17 amino acids. The ends were cut back, 3 bases at V and 0 bases at J, with 16 bases in the middle. Germline CDR1 is SGHRS and CDR2 is YFSETQ. The CDR3 reads CASSSTSQRSSYNEQFF. The CDR3 DNA is TGCGCCAGCAGCTCCACTTCACAGAGGAGCTCCTACAATGAGCAGTTCTTC.

The V and J genes are TRBV28 and TRBJ2-1; 12 bases line up with TRBD2. The CDR3 runs 20 residues. From germline, CDR1 is MDHEN and CDR2 SYDVKM. The V and J ends lost 7 bases and 0 bases, in that order; junction bases with no gene match: 16. CDR3 DNA sequence: TGTGCCAGCATCCCCCCCCGAAGGACTAGCGGGAACCCCTCCTACAATGAGCAGTTCTTC. This encodes CASIPPRRTSGNPSYNEQFF.

The rearrangement links TRBV18 to TRBJ2-1, with TRBD1 identical over 10 bases. Germline trimming cut 3 bases from V and 5 bases from J; bases unmatched to any gene: 4. This CDR3 spans 15 amino acids. CDR1 and CDR2 from the germline V gene are KGHSH and LQKENI. CDR3 bases: TGTGCCAGCTCACCGACAGGGGGCGCGGACAATGAGCAGTTCTTC. It specifies CASSPTGGADNEQFF.

The genes are TRBV27 and TRBJ2-7; D perhaps matches TRBD1 (5 bases). Germline V gives CDR1 MNHEY, CDR2 SMNVEV (reference sequence). The length of the CDR3 is 13 residues. V shed 4 bases and J shed 0 bases, with 7 bases lying between them. The CDR3, as DNA: TGTGCCAGCAGTTGGGGCGGCTCCTACGAGCAGTACTTC. Amino acid sequence: CASSWGGSYEQYF.

This chain uses TRBV27 with TRBJ2-2; TRBD1 matches at 7 bases. Trimming took 4 bases from V and 4 from J; bases not matched to a gene: 15. CDR1 MNHEY and CDR2 SMNVEV come from the germline V gene (reference sequence). The CDR3 contains 18 residues. CDR3 in DNA: TGTGCCAGCAGTTCACTCCTCTACTCGGGACAGAGCACCGGGGAGCTGTTTTTT. Translated: CASSSLLYSGQSTGELFF.

The V and J genes are TRBV27 and TRBJ1-1, with TRBD1 matching 9 bases. This CDR3 contains 14 residues. Germline CDR1 is MNHEY and CDR2 is SMNVEV (reference sequence). V was clipped by 5 bases and J by 6 bases; unmatched bases: 7. CDR3 sequence: CASSTGTGKAEAFF. For the CDR3, the DNA is TGTGCCAGCAGTACCGGGACAGGGAAGGCTGAAGCTTTCTTT.

The J gene is TRBJ1-2, the V gene TRBV6-1; TRBD1 agrees at 8 bases. This CDR3 region has 12 residues. Germline-derived CDR1 and CDR2 are MNHNS and SASEGT. V lost 7 bases and J lost 6; bases outside the gene matches: 4. DNA of the CDR3: TGTGCCAGCATCGCAGGGGGCCATGGCTACACCTTC. This translates into CASIAGGHGYTF.

The V gene is TRBV19, the J gene TRBJ2-3; TRBD2 might be the D (5 bases). Between the trimmed V and J ends, which lost 10 bases and 0 bases, there was a span of 17 bases. Per the germline V gene, CDR1 is LNHDA and CDR2 is SQIVND (reference sequence). The CDR3 runs to 15 residues. CDR3 sequence reads: CATRRAVLSTDTQYF. The CDR3 region has the DNA TGTGCCACCCGACGAGCGGTCCTAAGCACAGATACGCAGTATTTT.

This sequence joins TRBV4-1 and TRBJ2-5; TRBD1 is a possible D gene (5 bases). The J call is in doubt because the DNA end fits TRBJ2-7 better. Germline lookup yields CDR1 MGHRA and CDR2 YSYEKL. The CDR3 length is 15 residues. The CDR3 spells CASSQERGSSYEQYF. CDR3 sequence (DNA): TGCGCCAGCAGCCAAGAAAGGGGTAGCTCCTACGAGCAGTACTTC.

The rearrangement joins TRBV7-6 to TRBJ2-7; 7 bases fit TRBD1. The germline V gene encodes CDR1 SGHVS and CDR2 FNYEAQ. Trimming cost V 2 bases and J 6 bases; bases outside gene matches: 1. This CDR3 is built from 12 residues. The DNA of the CDR3 is TGTGCCAGCAGCTTAAGGGGGCTCGAGCAGTACTTC. It codes for CASSLRGLEQYF. Full variable domain (rest looked up from reference TRBV7-6 and TRBJ2-7): GAGVSQSPRYKVTKRGQDVALRCDPISGHVSLYWYRQALGQGPEFLTYFNYEAQQDKSGLPNDRFSAERPEGSISTLTIQRTEQRDSAMYRCASSLRGLEQYFGPGTRLTVT.

The chain combines TRBV5-4 with TRBJ2-5; 10 nucleotides align to TRBD1. The ends lost 3 bases at V and 5 bases at J; junction bases unmatched: 10. The CDR3 totals 16 residues. The germline V gene encodes CDR1 SGHNT and CDR2 YYREEE (reference sequence). This CDR3 is CASSSAEGTGDETQYF. CDR3 coding DNA: TGTGCCAGCAGCTCCGCCGAGGGGACAGGGGACGAGACCCAGTACTTC. Using reference TRBV5-4 and TRBJ2-5 for the parts outside the CDR3, the full variable domain is ETGVTQSPTHLIKTRGQQVTLRCSSQSGHNTVSWYQQALGQGPQFIFQYYREEENGRGNFPPRFSGLQFPNYSSELNVNALELDDSALYLCASSSAEGTGDETQYFGPGTRLLVL.

The rearrangement joins TRBV6-6 to TRBJ1-4, with unresolved D. The V end was cut by 2 bases, the J end by 5 bases, with 3 bases between. This CDR3 is 12 amino acids long. Per the germline V gene, CDR1 is MNHNY and CDR2 is SVGAGI (reference sequence). CDR3 residues: CASSYQNEKLFF. CDR3 DNA sequence: TGTGCCAGCAGTTACCAGAATGAAAAACTGTTTTTT.

This chain links TRBV2 with TRBJ1-6, with a tentative D call TRBD1 (6 bases). The V end was cut by 7 bases, the J end by 9 bases, with 16 bases between. The length of the CDR3 is 14 residues. Germline CDR1 SNHLY, CDR2 FYNNEI. The CDR3 bases are TGTGCCAGCACCGAGTGGGACATCGTTTCACCCCTCCACTTT. The encoded protein is CASTEWDIVSPLHF.